This T cell receptor (beta chain) was captured in a study of blood T cell repertoires in COVID-19. Profiling relied on immunoSEQ multiplex PCR, and the TCRdb table lists in-frame clones only, not all of them. The table records 470,000 or so clones, 87% of them present only once. Per germline, CDR1 MDHEN and CDR2 SYDVKM. This CDR3 region has 15 residues. Trimming took 3 bases from V and 3 from J; bases not matched to a gene: 2. The sequence was collected from a woman under 30 with acute COVID-19. Input material: PBMCs or T cells enriched from blood (not recorded which). This chain connects TRBV28 to TRBJ2-3; 11 bases fit TRBD2. This CDR3 is CASSLTSGMTDTQYF. The CDR3 coding sequence is TGTGCCAGCAGTTTGACTAGCGGGATGACAGATACGCAGTATTTT.